This entry lists 18 T cell receptor beta chains sequenced from one sample in a study of blood T cell repertoires in COVID-19 (dated by TCRdb to 2020 to 2021). Receptor libraries were prepared by the immunoSEQ multiplex PCR assay. TCRdb limited this immuneACCESS table to in-frame rearrangements with V and J called. A share of clones is missing; checked studies link under half to unresolved V genes, and the rest is unexplained. In all, the sample holds approximately 230,000 clones, and 70% to 85% of those were seen once. Approximately 15% of the sample is held by the ten biggest clonotypes. The sequenced sample was PBMCs or T cells enriched from blood (not recorded which). The receptor set was obtained from a middle-aged man who had recovered from COVID-19.

The V gene is TRBV19, the J gene TRBJ1-2; D remains unclear. Per germline, CDR1 LNHDA and CDR2 SQIVND (reference sequence). This CDR3 contains 15 residues. V was pared by 0 bases and J by 1 base, with 9 bases between. The CDR3 loop reads CASSIDWQDNYGYTF. The CDR3 region has the DNA TGTGCCAGTAGTATAGATTGGCAGGATAACTATGGCTACACCTTC.

The chain links TRBV10-1 to TRBJ1-1; possibly TRBD1 for D (5 bases). CDR3 length equals 13 residues. Trimming stripped 10 bases from V and 1 base from J, with 13 bases between. Germline-derived CDR1 and CDR2 are WNHNN and SYGVQD (reference sequence). The CDR3 loop reads CATAGSGNTEAFF. CDR3 in DNA: TGCGCCACAGCAGGGTCGGGGAACACTGAAGCTTTCTTT.

This clone was seen a single time. This chain joins TRBV27 and TRBJ1-6; TRBD1 matches at 7 bases. Germline-derived CDR1 and CDR2 are MNHEY and SMNVEV (reference sequence). The CDR3 length is 16 residues. With 6 bases clipped from V and 10 bases from J, the junction kept 15 bases outside the gene matches. The CDR3 loop is CASSSGSGGPRSPLHF. CDR3 coding DNA: TGTGCCAGCAGCTCCGGGTCAGGGGGACCACGGTCACCCCTCCACTTT.

This chain joins TRBV10-3 and TRBJ1-1; no reliable D call. Trimming pared 4 bases from V and 1 base from J, leaving 7 bases between. The CDR3 runs to 13 residues. From germline, CDR1 is ENHRY and CDR2 SYGVKD. The CDR3 DNA is TGTGCCATCAGTGTAGAGTCGAACACTGAAGCTTTCTTT. Protein sequence: CAISVESNTEAFF.

The rearrangement uses TRBV28 and TRBJ2-1; TRBD2 might be the D (6 bases). This CDR3 is built from 15 residues. V was pared by 7 bases and J by 4 bases, with 17 bases between. CDR1 and CDR2 from the germline V gene are MDHEN and SYDVKM. CDR3 sequence: CASTPPGTSYNEQFF. The CDR3 DNA reads as TGTGCCAGCACCCCCCCGGGGACTTCTTACAATGAGCAGTTCTTC.

This rearrangement joins TRBV6-6 to TRBJ1-1; the match to TRBD1 covers 7 bases. Germline V CDR1 and CDR2: MNHNY, SVGAGI (reference sequence). The CDR3 has 15 amino acids. The trim removed 7 bases at V and 2 bases at J, leaving 10 bases unmatched. CDR3 sequence (DNA): TGTGCCAGCACCAGGGACAGACGGGGTAACACTGAAGCTTTCTTT. It translates to CASTRDRRGNTEAFF.

This clone was counted only a few times. V is TRBV7-3 and J is TRBJ2-1, with 11 bases lining up with TRBD2. CDR3 length equals 17 residues. Germline CDR1 SGHTA, CDR2 FQGTGA. The V and J ends lost 4 bases and 4 bases, in that order; junction bases with no gene match: 9. This CDR3 is CASSSQGLADRYNEQFF. CDR3 bases: TGTGCCAGCAGCTCTCAGGGACTAGCGGATAGATACAATGAGCAGTTCTTC.

This clone was seen a handful of times. V and J are TRBV4-3 and TRBJ1-2; 7 nucleotides match TRBD1. There are 14 residues in the CDR3. CDR1 is LGHNA and CDR2 is YSLEER in the germline V gene. Losses at the gene ends were 4 bases for V and 2 bases for J; bases not matched to a gene: 4. Here the CDR3 DNA reads TGCGCCAGCAGCCGACAACAGGGGAACTATGGCTACACCTTC. Translating it yields CASSRQQGNYGYTF.

CDR3 sequence (DNA): TGTGCCAGCACTTCTGAGCGGGAGGGCCCCCCAGATACGCAGTATTTT. Translated: CASTSEREGPPDTQYF. The chain joins TRBV28 to TRBJ2-3, with 10 bases lining up with TRBD2. The CDR3 has 16 residues. CDR1 is MDHEN, CDR2 SYDVKM, per germline. V was pared by 7 bases and J by 4 bases, with 11 bases of the junction left unmatched.

This clone occurred once. The chain carries TRBV7-6 and TRBJ2-3; the match to TRBD2 covers 9 bases. The CDR3 sequence is 16 residues long. Germline V gene lookup returns CDR1 SGHVS and CDR2 FNYEAQ. V lost 6 bases, J lost 0 bases, and 7 bases stayed unmatched. CDR3 residues: CASRRQLAGSTDTQYF. The CDR3 DNA follows: TGTGCCAGCAGGCGCCAACTAGCGGGTAGCACAGATACGCAGTATTTT.

This clone appeared once. This chain links TRBV5-1 with TRBJ2-7; 8 nucleotides match TRBD1. The V gene's germline CDR1 is SGHRS and CDR2 YFSETQ. J gave up 5 bases and V 0 bases, and 4 bases lay outside the gene matches. The CDR3 totals 14 residues. In DNA form, the CDR3 reads TGCGCCAGCAGCTTGGGACAGGGGCGCCACGAGCAGTACTTC. Translating gives CASSLGQGRHEQYF. The full variable domain, its missing parts supplied by reference TRBV5-1 and TRBJ2-7, is KAGVTQTPRYLIKTRGQQVTLSCSPISGHRSVSWYQQTPGQGLQFLFEYFSETQRNKGNFPGRFSGRQFSNSRSEMNVSTLELGDSALYLCASSLGQGRHEQYFGPGTRLTVT.

V is TRBV30 and J is TRBJ1-3; D unresolved. CDR3 size: 14 residues. Germline lookup yields CDR1 GTSNPN and CDR2 SVGIG (reference sequence). V was pared by 7 bases and J by 0 bases, with 13 bases between. The CDR3 loop reads CAYSRGFSGNTIYF. In nucleotides, the CDR3 is TGTGCCTATTCGAGAGGATTCTCTGGAAACACCATATATTTT.

The chain is built from TRBV25-1 and TRBJ2-5; a possible D gene is TRBD1 (6 bases). The V end lost 2 bases, the J end lost 5 bases, and 15 bases lay between the germline ends. Germline loops: CDR1 MGHDK, CDR2 SYGVNS. This CDR3 region has 15 residues. For the CDR3, the DNA is TGTGCCAGCAGTGAAGAGGGACATAGGGTGGAGACCCAGTACTTC. Translation: CASSEEGHRVETQYF.

The V gene is TRBV7-2, the J gene TRBJ2-3, with D maybe TRBD1 (5 bases). The CDR3 sequence is 13 residues long. The germline CDR1 and CDR2 sequences are SGHTA and FQGNSA. Trimming removed 1 base at V and 4 bases at J, with 6 bases between. Here the CDR3 DNA reads TGTGCCAGCAGCTTAGAGGGGTCAGATACGCAGTATTTT. Translated, it gives CASSLEGSDTQYF.

The chain carries TRBV6-5 and TRBJ1-1; no clear D. Between the trimmed V and J ends, which lost 2 bases and 0 bases, there was a span of 7 bases. Germline V CDR1 and CDR2: MNHEY, SVGAGI. The length of the CDR3 is 14 residues. Here the CDR3 reads CASSYAGMNTEAFF. CDR3 DNA: TGTGCCAGCAGTTACGCAGGCATGAACACTGAAGCTTTCTTT.

The genes are TRBV15 and TRBJ2-5, with D unresolved. The CDR3 runs to 13 residues. Between the trimmed V and J ends, which lost 2 bases and 1 base, there was a span of 5 bases. Germline V gene data show CDR1 as LNHNV and CDR2 as YYDKDF (reference sequence). This CDR3 is CATSRTAQETQYF. The CDR3 DNA follows: TGTGCCACCAGCAGAACAGCCCAAGAGACCCAGTACTTC.

This clone has a single count. The rearrangement links TRBV4-3 to TRBJ1-2, with D uncertain. The CDR3 has 19 residues. The germline gives CDR1 LGHNA, CDR2 YSLEER. V was clipped by 0 bases and J by 3 bases, with 23 bases between them. Here the CDR3 DNA reads TGCGCCAGCAGCCAAGATAAAGGAGCCAGTCTCCTTCTCTACTATGGCTACACCTTC. Translating it yields CASSQDKGASLLLYYGYTF.

The chain combines TRBV5-6 with TRBJ1-1; tentative D call: TRBD1 (6 bases). The ends were cut back, 5 bases at V and 7 bases at J, with 15 bases in the middle. Germline CDR1 SGHDT, CDR2 YYEEEE. This CDR3 has 13 residues. DNA for the CDR3: TGTGCCAGCAGACCCTCAGGGGCCCTTGAAGCTTTCTTT. This encodes CASRPSGALEAFF.